This T cell receptor beta chain was identified during a study of cytomegalovirus exposure and HLA in healthy donors. A multiplex PCR was run with 60 Vbeta primers and 13 Jbeta primers. TCRdb's copy holds only in-frame clones and misses some; the assay was immunoSEQ multiplex PCR. The table has under 200,000 clones, about 75% seen once. V lost 2 bases, J lost 0 bases, and 11 bases lay in between. Germline loops: CDR1 SGHAT, CDR2 FQNNGV. The CDR3 sequence is 15 residues long. The table lists this clone with a count of one. This sequence originates from a woman aged 45 to 65 in good health and CMV-seropositive. Sequenced input: PBMCs. The chain is built from TRBV11-2 and TRBJ2-7; no clear D gene. CDR3: CASSLTHSGSYEQYF. In DNA form, the CDR3 reads TGTGCCAGCAGCTTAACACATTCGGGCTCCTACGAGCAGTACTTC.